The 10 T cell receptor beta chains given below trace back to one sample, sequenced in a study of blood T cell repertoires in COVID-19. Method: immunoSEQ multiplex PCR; TCRdb's copy keeps in-frame clones and lacks some. The table has approximately 320,000 clones, more than 75% seen once; the top ten hold 2.6%. The sample was PBMCs or T cells enriched from blood (not recorded which). The source is a man aged 55 to 70 who had recovered from COVID-19.

The rearrangement uses TRBV7-2 and TRBJ2-3; D not resolved. V shed 5 bases and J shed 2 bases, with 20 bases lying between them. Germline CDR1 and CDR2: SGHTA and FQGNSA. This CDR3 has 17 residues. The chain's CDR3 is CASSPSPTAIITDTQYF. In DNA, the CDR3 is TGTGCCAGCAGCCCCAGCCCAACAGCTATTATCACAGATACGCAGTATTTT.

The CDR3 DNA sequence: TGTGCCAGCAGTGTCCCAGCGGCCGGAAGCAACTATGGCTACACCTTC. Translating gives CASSVPAAGSNYGYTF. The chain couples TRBV6-2 or TRBV6-3 to TRBJ1-2, with unresolved D. The germline CDR1 and CDR2 sequences are MNHEY and SVGEGT. This CDR3 has 16 residues. Trimming shortened V by 5 bases and J by 2 bases, and 18 bases separated the two germline ends.

Here the CDR3 DNA reads TGTGCCAGCGGAGCGGGCAGCTCCTACGAGCAGTACTTC. Translated, it gives CASGAGSSYEQYF. The chain employs TRBV2 and TRBJ2-7, with D tentatively TRBD2 (6 bases). The length of the CDR3 is 13 residues. Germline V gene data show CDR1 as SNHLY and CDR2 as FYNNEI. Trimming took 8 bases from V and 0 from J, leaving 11 bases between them.

This clone turned up a few times. The rearrangement uses TRBV7-2 and TRBJ2-5; 12 positions agree with TRBD2. The CDR3 totals 16 residues. Germline CDR1 reads SGHTA; CDR2 reads FQGNSA. The junction had 5 bases not matched to a gene; V was cut back by 3 bases and J by 3 bases. CDR3 nucleotides: TGTGCCAGCAGCTTTACTAGCGGGGGGCGTAAAGAGACCCAGTACTTC. This translates into CASSFTSGGRKETQYF.

This chain uses TRBV29-1 with TRBJ2-1; D is perhaps TRBD1 (8 bases). CDR3 length equals 15 residues. Per germline, CDR1 SQVTM and CDR2 ANQGSEA. V was clipped by 4 bases and J by 1 base, with 14 bases between them. The DNA of the CDR3 is TGCAGCGTTGCACAGGGGGGGCCATCCTACAATGAGCAGTTCTTC. This encodes CSVAQGGPSYNEQFF.

This clone was detected only once. The chain carries TRBV5-1 and TRBJ2-7; 7 bases map to TRBD1. Germline V gene lookup returns CDR1 SGHRS and CDR2 YFSETQ. With 4 bases clipped from V and 1 base from J, the junction kept 2 bases outside the gene matches. The CDR3 consists of 13 residues. Here the CDR3 DNA reads TGCGCCAGCAGCATGGGACAGTCCTACGAGCAGTACTTC. Translated, it gives CASSMGQSYEQYF.

The chain recombines TRBV18 with TRBJ2-7; TRBD1 aligns across 8 bases. After removal of 2 bases from V and 6 bases from J, the junction contained 6 bases not matched to a gene. Germline V CDR1 and CDR2: KGHSH, LQKENI. This CDR3 has 14 residues. The CDR3, as DNA: TGTGCCAGCTCACCAGGACAGGGATTAGGCGAGCAGTACTTC. This codes for CASSPGQGLGEQYF. The full variable domain, completed using reference TRBV18 and TRBJ2-7, is NAGVMQNPRHLVRRRGQEARLRCSPMKGHSHVYWYRQLPEEGLKFMVYLQKENIIDESGMPKERFSAEFPKEGPSILRIQQVVRGDSAAYFCASSPGQGLGEQYFGPGTRLTVT.

This sequence joins TRBV5-1 and TRBJ2-7, with D tentatively TRBD2 (6 bases). V was clipped by 5 bases and J by 6 bases, with 18 bases between them. The CDR3 has 14 amino acids. Per the germline V gene, CDR1 is SGHRS and CDR2 is YFSETQ. Written as DNA, the CDR3 is TGCGCCAGCAGGGCGGGTGCGGGATTTAGCGAGCAGTACTTC. This encodes CASRAGAGFSEQYF.

V gene TRBV9 combines with J gene TRBJ1-3, with TRBD1 as a possible D gene (6 bases). Trimming stripped 3 bases from V and 1 base from J, with 17 bases between. There are 17 residues in the CDR3. Germline V gives CDR1 SGDLS, CDR2 YYNGEE. CDR3 loop: CASSAQQGRSSGNTIYF. The CDR3 DNA reads as TGTGCCAGCAGCGCACAACAGGGAAGGTCTTCTGGAAACACCATATATTTT.

This clone was seen only once. J is TRBJ1-4 and V is TRBV5-1; 9 bases fit TRBD1. Germline CDR1 and CDR2: SGHRS and YFSETQ. The length of the CDR3 is 15 residues. The V and J ends lost 4 bases and 8 bases, in that order; junction bases with no gene match: 9. For the CDR3, the DNA is TGCGCCAGCAGCCCTACAGGGGGCGTAGAAGAAAAACTGTTTTTT. Translating gives CASSPTGGVEEKLFF.